These 18 T cell receptor beta chains originate from one sample sequenced in a study of naive and memory T cell subsets. The beta constant-region primer was an equimolar mix of two oligonucleotides covering TRBC1 and TRBC2. The ligated cDNA underwent four PCR rounds using SP2 and nested alpha and beta constant-region primers. Each CDR3 protein gets one entry after TCRdb re-called the UMI-ligation and nested PCR reads with MiXCR. The sample records approximately 29,000 distinct CDR3 sequences, 15% to 20% being singletons. Material for sequencing was effector memory CD4+ T cells from blood. Subset reported: effector memory, CD45RA- CD27-. Source of these receptors: a human donor in good health.

The gene calls are TRBV10-2 and TRBJ2-2; the D gene is possibly TRBD2 (6 bases). This CDR3 is 18 amino acids long. Germline values: CDR1 WSHSY, CDR2 SAAADI. V was trimmed by 0 bases and J by 0 bases, leaving 14 bases between them. The CDR3, as DNA: TGCGCCAGCAGTGAGTCGCCGTGGGGGAGGTCGAACACCGGGGAGCTGTTTTTT. Translated: CASSESPWGRSNTGELFF.

V is TRBV19 and J is TRBJ2-1, with 9 bases identical to TRBD1. The J segment lost 6 bases and the V segment lost 3 bases, leaving 3 bases of the junction unmatched. This CDR3 is 14 amino acids long. In germline, CDR1 is LNHDA, CDR2 SQIVND (reference sequence). CDR3: CASSIGQGSNEQFF. In nucleotides, the CDR3 is TGTGCCAGTAGTATCGGACAGGGGAGCAATGAGCAGTTCTTC.

The genes are TRBV24-1 and TRBJ2-1; 8 positions agree with TRBD2. CDR1 and CDR2 (germline): KGHDR, SFDVKD. The CDR3 contains 16 residues. With V trimmed by 4 bases and J by 0 bases, 4 bases remained unmatched. For the CDR3, the DNA is TGTGCCACCAGTGACCCCGGGACTAGCTCCTACAATGAGCAGTTCTTC. Its translation: CATSDPGTSSYNEQFF.

This clonotype was picked up a small number of times. The chain has TRBV20-1 and TRBJ2-2; TRBD2 matches at 10 bases. Germline trimming cut 4 bases from V and 6 bases from J; bases unmatched to any gene: 14. The CDR3 contains 17 residues. From germline, CDR1 is DFQATT and CDR2 SNEGSKA (reference sequence). This CDR3 is CSATLSAGGPGAGELFF. The CDR3 DNA reads as TGCAGTGCTACTCTTTCAGCGGGAGGGCCGGGGGCCGGGGAGCTGTTTTTT.

The gene calls are TRBV11-2 and TRBJ2-5, with 8 positions matching TRBD2. Unmatched junction bases numbered 15, after V lost 2 bases and J lost 4 bases. From germline, CDR1 is SGHAT and CDR2 FQNNGV. The length of the CDR3 is 18 residues. The CDR3 is CASSLWAAGGGWGETQYF. In nucleotides, the CDR3 is TGTGCCAGCAGCTTATGGGCAGCCGGGGGGGGTTGGGGAGAGACCCAGTACTTC.

The chain combines TRBV5-1 with TRBJ2-1; D may be TRBD1 (5 bases). This CDR3 region has 16 residues. The germline CDR1 and CDR2 sequences are SGHRS and YFSETQ. V shed 2 bases and J shed 0 bases, with 12 bases lying between them. The DNA of the CDR3 is TGCGCCAGCAGCTTCAAGGGGCGGAGCTCCTACAATGAGCAGTTCTTC. It is translated as CASSFKGRSSYNEQFF. Full variable domain (missing parts from reference TRBV5-1 and TRBJ2-1): KAGVTQTPRYLIKTRGQQVTLSCSPISGHRSVSWYQQTPGQGLQFLFEYFSETQRNKGNFPGRFSGRQFSNSRSEMNVSTLELGDSALYLCASSFKGRSSYNEQFFGPGTRLTVL.

The J gene is TRBJ2-1, the V gene TRBV7-2, with 14 nucleotides matching TRBD2. The CDR3 sequence is 15 residues long. V shed 5 bases, J shed 6 bases, and the junction held 3 bases outside the gene matches. CDR1 SGHTA and CDR2 FQGNSA come from the germline V gene. The CDR3 region has the DNA TGTGCCAGCAGCGCAGGACTAGCGGGAGGCAATGAGCAGTTCTTC. Encoded protein: CASSAGLAGGNEQFF.

This clonotype was seen only once. This chain joins TRBV3-1 and TRBJ2-2; D ambiguous. V gave up 3 bases and J gave up 2 bases, with 7 bases separating them. This CDR3 spans 14 amino acids. The germline gives CDR1 LGHDT, CDR2 YNNKEL (reference sequence). CDR3 in amino acids: CASSQARNTGELFF. The CDR3 bases are TGTGCCAGCAGCCAGGCACGTAACACCGGGGAGCTGTTTTTT. Looking up the rest from reference TRBV3-1 and TRBJ2-2 gives the full variable domain: DTAVSQTPKYLVTQMGNDKSIKCEQNLGHDTMYWYKQDSKKFLKIMFSYNNKELIINETVPNRFSPKSPDKAHLNLHINSLELGDSAVYFCASSQARNTGELFFGEGSRLTVL.

This clonotype was recorded many times. The chain links TRBV5-1 to TRBJ2-7; 7 bases are shared with TRBD2. Per the germline V gene, CDR1 is SGHRS and CDR2 is YFSETQ. V lost 2 bases to trimming and J lost 5 bases; unmatched junction nucleotides: 7. This CDR3 is built from 14 residues. The CDR3 sequence is CASSFRAGVDEQYF. The CDR3 DNA follows: TGCGCCAGCAGCTTCAGGGCGGGGGTCGACGAGCAGTACTTC.

This chain uses TRBV5-1 with TRBJ2-7; possible D gene TRBD2, 6 bases. The CDR3 spans 12 residues. Germline V gene sequence: CDR1 SGHRS, CDR2 YFSETQ. With 1 base removed from V and 7 bases from J, the gap between germline ends came to 9 bases. CDR3: CASSLREQEQYF. The CDR3 coding sequence is TGCGCCAGCAGCTTGCGGGAGCAGGAGCAGTACTTC.

Comments on this clonotype: This may arise from a read error, as a much more abundant clone is one base away. In nucleotides, the CDR3 is TGTGCCAGCAGTGAATTTGGGGGATCAAACGAAAAACTGTTTTTT. Amino acid sequence: CASSEFGGSNEKLFF. The J gene is TRBJ1-4, the V gene TRBV2, with TRBD1 as a possible D gene (5 bases). V was clipped by 2 bases and J by 8 bases, with 15 bases between them. The CDR3 runs 15 residues. Germline-derived CDR1 and CDR2 are SNHLY and FYNNEI.

The genes are TRBV6-5 and TRBJ1-1, with D uncertain. V was clipped by 6 bases and J by 4 bases, with 18 bases between them. Germline V gene sequence: CDR1 MNHEY, CDR2 SVGAGI. The CDR3 totals 15 residues. This chain's CDR3 is CASRRSSIESTEAFF. In DNA form, the CDR3 reads TGTGCCAGCAGGCGTTCCAGCATTGAGAGCACTGAAGCTTTCTTT.

This chain connects TRBV2 to TRBJ2-1; D perhaps matches TRBD1 (6 bases). The V gene lost 3 bases and the J gene lost 6 bases, with 9 bases spanning the gap. The CDR3 sequence is 13 residues long. The germline V gene encodes CDR1 SNHLY and CDR2 FYNNEI. The CDR3 DNA reads TGTGCCAGCAGTGAGTTAGGGGGCAATGAGCAGTTCTTC. Translating gives CASSELGGNEQFF.

The genes are TRBV7-2 and TRBJ2-1; D gene unclear. The germline V and J ends were trimmed by 1 base and 9 bases, with 7 bases remaining between them. Per the germline V gene, CDR1 is SGHTA and CDR2 is FQGNSA. The CDR3 extends over 12 amino acids. CDR3 loop: CASSLVAVEQFF. The CDR3 coding sequence is TGTGCCAGCAGCTTAGTTGCGGTTGAGCAGTTCTTC.

V usage is TRBV28 and J usage is TRBJ1-5, with a weak D call TRBD1 (6 bases). CDR1 MDHEN and CDR2 SYDVKM come from the germline V gene. Between the trimmed V and J ends, which lost 3 bases and 7 bases, there was a span of 19 bases. The CDR3 consists of 16 residues. DNA of the CDR3: TGTGCCAGCAGTTTCCCGCCTCGGGGCGGGGGCCAGCCCCAGCATTTT. Translating gives CASSFPPRGGGQPQHF. Using reference TRBV28 and TRBJ1-5 for the parts outside the CDR3, the full variable domain is DVKVTQSSRYLVKRTGEKVFLECVQDMDHENMFWYRQDPGLGLRLIYFSYDVKMKEKGDIPEGYSVSREKKERFSLILESASTNQTSMYLCASSFPPRGGGQPQHFGDGTRLSIL.

The chain joins TRBV6-6 to TRBJ1-6; a possible D gene is TRBD1 (5 bases). The CDR3 runs 13 residues. The V and J ends lost 4 bases and 8 bases respectively, with 9 bases between them. CDR1 and CDR2 (germline): MNHNY, SVGAGI (reference sequence). CDR3 amino acids: CASSWDGYSPLHF. CDR3 DNA: TGTGCCAGCAGTTGGGACGGTTATTCACCCCTCCACTTT.

A note on this clonotype: It may be a read error: a sequence one base away is much more abundant. The V call is TRBV20-1, the J call TRBJ1-2; possible D gene TRBD1, 6 bases. This CDR3 is built from 14 residues. Per germline, CDR1 DFQATT and CDR2 SNEGSKA (reference sequence). Trimming pared 2 bases from V and 5 bases from J, leaving 15 bases between. The CDR3 loop reads CSARSQWGAYGYTF. Here the CDR3 DNA reads TGCAGTGCTAGATCTCAGTGGGGGGCATATGGCTACACCTTC.

This clonotype came up a few times. This chain joins TRBV11-2 and TRBJ2-3; D ambiguous. This CDR3 has 11 amino acids. Deletions cut 5 bases from V and 7 bases from J, with 7 bases between. In germline, CDR1 is SGHAT, CDR2 FQNNGV. The CDR3 loop is CASSHGYTQYF. CDR3 nucleotides: TGTGCCAGCAGCCATGGCTATACGCAGTATTTT.